This TCR beta chain was found in a study of cytomegalovirus exposure and HLA in healthy donors. On the study more broadly: The approximately 120 validation repertoires used the same platform as the approximately 670 first-cohort repertoires (as reported by a later analysis). Notes on the study in general: The investigators catalogued 150 to 200 TCR beta chains as cytomegalovirus-associated. Reported results showed that the classifier diagnosed cytomegalovirus status with high specificity and sensitivity.

The assay was immunoSEQ multiplex PCR, and TCRdb's table has in-frame clones only and misses some. The data contain some 130,000 clones, almost 85% of them singletons. As regards this clone: Its antigen is currently unknown.

The clonotype comes from a young man in good health and CMV-seropositive. The sequenced material came from PBMCs.

The CDR3 DNA follows: TGTGCCAGCAGCCGAAATTATGACACAGGGCCGGGCTACACCTTC. This sequence encodes CASSRNYDTGPGYTF. V gene TRBV7-9 combines with J gene TRBJ1-2, with D possibly TRBD1 on 6 matching bases. This CDR3 has 15 amino acids. With 5 bases removed from V and 8 bases from J, the gap between germline ends came to 21 bases. Germline lookup yields CDR1 SEHNR and CDR2 FQNEAQ (reference sequence). Drawing the rest from reference TRBV7-9 and TRBJ1-2, the complete variable domain is DTGVSQNPRHKITKRGQNVTFRCDPISEHNRLYWYRQTLGQGPEFLTYFQNEAQLEKSRLLSDRFSAERPKGSFSTLEIQRTEQGDSAMYLCASSRNYDTGPGYTFGSGTRLTVV.